Listed below are T cell receptor beta chains from one sample, sequenced in a study of human T cells and chemical hapten exposure. TCRdb redid the calling of the RACE reads with MiXCR, one entry per CDR3 protein. This sample carries about 81,000 distinct CDR3 sequences, around 9.6% of them seen once, and the ten largest clones take 2% to 2.5%. The sequencing here drew on whole blood, taken in connection with sensitization to the hapten diphenylcyclopropenone (DPC). These receptors were collected from a woman in her twenties or thirties with alopecia areata. Some clones in this sample may be carry-over from other donors' samples. CDR3s include the opening cysteine and the closing phenylalanine or tryptophan. Each record gives: clone size, J gene, V gene, D gene, CDR3 DNA, CDR3 protein. D genes are given only for firm matches. Size is stated for part of the rows, as once, few or many counts, or as a class when the clone is expanded.

size: NA
J: TRBJ1-5
V: TRBV12-3/TRBV12-4
D: NA
DNA: TGTGCCAGCAGTTTAGGGTCGGGGGCCCTTAGCAATCAGCCCCAGCATTTT
CDR3: CASSLGSGALSNQPQHF

size: NA
J: TRBJ1-1
V: TRBV5-1
D: NA
DNA: TGCGCCAGCAGGCCCGTGGGGAGTACTGAAGCTTTCTTT
CDR3: CASRPVGSTEAFF

size: many
J: TRBJ2-5
V: TRBV19
D: NA
DNA: TGTGCCAGTAGTATCAGCATCCAGGAGACCCAGTACTTC
CDR3: CASSISIQETQYF

size: many
J: TRBJ1-1
V: TRBV20-1
D: NA
DNA: TGCAGTGCTAGAGAGGGGGGACCCCGTTTAGCTGAAGCTTTCTTT
CDR3: CSAREGGPRLAEAFF

size: few
J: TRBJ2-1
V: TRBV29-1
D: NA
DNA: TGCAGCGTGTTCACGGGGGTGGGTGAGCAGTTCTTC
CDR3: CSVFTGVGEQFF

size: many
J: TRBJ2-3
V: TRBV20-1
D: NA
DNA: TGCAGTTCCCTCGGGGGAGGTGGGACAGATACGCAGTATTTT
CDR3: CSSLGGGGTDTQYF

size: many
J: TRBJ2-1
V: TRBV11-3
D: NA
DNA: TGTGCCAGCAGCCCCCGGGGAGATGAGCAGTTCTTC
CDR3: CASSPRGDEQFF

size: few
J: TRBJ2-7
V: TRBV15
D: NA
DNA: TGTGCCACCAGCAAATCGACAGATGAAACCGAGCAGTACTTC
CDR3: CATSKSTDETEQYF

size: NA
J: TRBJ2-2
V: TRBV9
D: TRBD1
DNA: TGTGCCAGCAGCCCAGGGACAGGAGTGAACACCGGGGAGCTGTTTTTT
CDR3: CASSPGTGVNTGELFF

size: NA
J: TRBJ2-1
V: TRBV28
D: TRBD2
DNA: TGTGCCAGCAGCTTAAGGGTAGCGGGGAACAATGAGCAGTTCTTC
CDR3: CASSLRVAGNNEQFF

size: many
J: TRBJ1-4
V: TRBV29-1
D: NA
DNA: TGCAGCGTTGGCCTAACTAATGAAAAACTGTTTTTT
CDR3: CSVGLTNEKLFF

size: many
J: TRBJ1-1
V: TRBV12-3/TRBV12-4
D: NA
DNA: TGTGCCAGCAACCCACAACGGAACACTGAAGCTTTCTTT
CDR3: CASNPQRNTEAFF

size: many
J: TRBJ2-1
V: TRBV4-1
D: NA
DNA: TGCGCCAGCAGCCAAGTCAGGGATCGGTTGAGCTCCTACAATGAGCAGTTCTTC
CDR3: CASSQVRDRLSSYNEQFF

size: many
J: TRBJ1-3
V: TRBV6-5
D: NA
DNA: TGTGCCAGCTCATTCACGGCATCTGGAAACACCATATATTTT
CDR3: CASSFTASGNTIYF

size: few
J: TRBJ2-1
V: TRBV20-1
D: NA
DNA: TGCAGTGCTAGGGGGAGGACGCTGGGGAATGAGCAGTTCTTC
CDR3: CSARGRTLGNEQFF

size: many
J: TRBJ1-6
V: TRBV18
D: NA
DNA: TGTGCCAGCTCACCAGTGCAGCGCGCCACTTATAATTCACCCCTCCACTTT
CDR3: CASSPVQRATYNSPLHF

size: many
J: TRBJ1-4
V: TRBV18
D: NA
DNA: TGTGCCAGCTCACCGGAGTGGGGTGAAAAACTGTTTTTT
CDR3: CASSPEWGEKLFF

size: few
J: TRBJ2-3
V: TRBV11-2
D: NA
DNA: TGTGCCAGCAGCTCAGACTGGTCTTACACAGATACGCAGTATTTT
CDR3: CASSSDWSYTDTQYF

size: NA
J: TRBJ1-1
V: TRBV12-3/TRBV12-4
D: NA
DNA: TGTGCCAGCAGTTTTGAGTCCGAGATCACTGTAGCTTTCTTT
CDR3: CASSFESEITVAFF

size: many
J: TRBJ2-5
V: TRBV28
D: NA
DNA: TGTGCCAGCAGTTTATCAGGGATGGGGACCCAGTACTTC
CDR3: CASSLSGMGTQYF

size: few
J: TRBJ2-1
V: TRBV6-6
D: NA
DNA: TGTGCCAGCAATTTACGGGGTGAGCAGTTCTTC
CDR3: CASNLRGEQFF

size: many
J: TRBJ2-3
V: TRBV7-9
D: NA
DNA: TGTGCCAGCAGCTTAGGGGGCGCCAGGTTTTCGGTTACGCAGTATTTT
CDR3: CASSLGGARFSVTQYF

size: NA
J: TRBJ1-1
V: TRBV9
D: TRBD1
DNA: TGTGCCAGCAGCGTCGGACAGGGCAACACTGAAGCTTTCTTT
CDR3: CASSVGQGNTEAFF

size: many
J: TRBJ2-7
V: TRBV5-1
D: TRBD1
DNA: TGCGCCAGCAGCCCGACCCCGGGACAGTCCTACGAGCAGTACTTC
CDR3: CASSPTPGQSYEQYF

size: few
J: TRBJ2-1
V: TRBV7-2
D: TRBD1
DNA: TGTGCCAGCAGCCCACCGGGGACAGAATACAATGAGCAGTTCTTC
CDR3: CASSPPGTEYNEQFF

size: many
J: TRBJ1-6
V: TRBV7-8
D: TRBD1
DNA: TGTGCCAGCAGCGTCCGGGACAGGAGTTCACCCCTCCACTTT
CDR3: CASSVRDRSSPLHF

size: many
J: TRBJ2-2
V: TRBV11-2
D: NA
DNA: TGTGCCAGCAGCTTTTATCCCGGGGAGCTGTTTTTT
CDR3: CASSFYPGELFF

size: many
J: TRBJ2-7
V: TRBV20-1
D: NA
DNA: TGCAGTGCTAGAGACTACAGGAACGCTGTGGGGGAGCAGTACTTC
CDR3: CSARDYRNAVGEQYF

size: many
J: TRBJ2-1
V: TRBV28
D: TRBD2
DNA: TGTGCCAGCAGTCCACCTCGCGGACTAGCGGGGACAAATGAGCAGTTCTTC
CDR3: CASSPPRGLAGTNEQFF

size: NA
J: TRBJ1-1
V: TRBV19
D: TRBD1
DNA: TGTGCCAGTAGTGCCCGACAGGGGGGAGACACTGAAGCTTTCTTT
CDR3: CASSARQGGDTEAFF

size: many
J: TRBJ1-4
V: TRBV19
D: NA
DNA: TGTGCCAGTAGTATGTCCGGGGCCGGGTATGAAAAACTGTTTTTT
CDR3: CASSMSGAGYEKLFF

size: many
J: TRBJ2-3
V: TRBV2
D: NA
DNA: TGTGCCAGCAAGGGGGGTACAGATACGCAGTATTTT
CDR3: CASKGGTDTQYF

size: many
J: TRBJ2-1
V: TRBV28
D: NA
DNA: TGTGCCAGCAGTTCATCCCGGAGCGGAACCTACAATGAGCAGTTCTTC
CDR3: CASSSSRSGTYNEQFF

size: NA
J: TRBJ1-1
V: TRBV20-1
D: NA
DNA: TGCAGTGCTAGCGACCTGGGCACTGAAGCTTTCTTT
CDR3: CSASDLGTEAFF

size: many
J: TRBJ2-5
V: TRBV5-1
D: TRBD1
DNA: TGCGCCAGCAGCTTCGGGACAGACCTACAAGAGACCCAGTACTTC
CDR3: CASSFGTDLQETQYF

size: many
J: TRBJ2-5
V: TRBV7-9
D: TRBD1
DNA: TGTGCCAGCAGCCTCCCCACAGGGGGCGGCGAGACCCAGTACTTC
CDR3: CASSLPTGGGETQYF

size: once
J: TRBJ1-2
V: TRBV11-2
D: NA
DNA: TGTGCCAGCAGCTTAGAGGGGGGGTCCTCTAACTATGGCTACACCTTC
CDR3: CASSLEGGSSNYGYTF

size: many
J: TRBJ2-7
V: TRBV6-5
D: NA
DNA: TGTGCCAGCAGCCGCGGACCGAAGCAGTACTTC
CDR3: CASSRGPKQYF

size: few
J: TRBJ2-2
V: TRBV28
D: NA
DNA: TGTGCCAGCAGTTTCCCGACAGGCCGAACGAACACCGGGGAGCTGTTTTTT
CDR3: CASSFPTGRTNTGELFF

size: many
J: TRBJ1-2
V: TRBV7-9
D: NA
DNA: TGTGCCAGCAGCTTTCTTGGGGCCTCCGAGGGCTACACCTTC
CDR3: CASSFLGASEGYTF

size: few
J: TRBJ2-7
V: TRBV29-1
D: NA
DNA: TGCAGCTCCGGGGTCGGGGGCGACGAGCAGTACTTC
CDR3: CSSGVGGDEQYF

size: few
J: TRBJ2-1
V: TRBV5-1
D: NA
DNA: TGCGCCAGCAGCTTCCCAGTAGGTGAGCAGTTCTTC
CDR3: CASSFPVGEQFF

size: many
J: TRBJ2-6
V: TRBV7-3
D: TRBD1
DNA: TGTGCCAGCAGCGGAAAGGGACAGGGCGCCCCATCTTTCTCTGGGGCCAACGTCCTGACTTTC
CDR3: CASSGKGQGAPSFSGANVLTF

size: NA
J: TRBJ1-5
V: TRBV20-1
D: NA
DNA: TGCAGTGCTAGTATGGGAGGGCAGCCCCAGCATTTT
CDR3: CSASMGGQPQHF

size: many
J: TRBJ1-1
V: TRBV10-2
D: NA
DNA: TGCGCCAGCTCGGTGGGGGGTCTCAGGTGGATCACTGAAGCTTTCTTT
CDR3: CASSVGGLRWITEAFF

size: few
J: TRBJ2-7
V: TRBV20-1
D: TRBD2
DNA: TGCAGTGCTATTAACCCAGCGGGAAGCTCCTACGAGCAGTACTTC
CDR3: CSAINPAGSSYEQYF

size: many
J: TRBJ2-3
V: TRBV28
D: NA
DNA: TGTGCCAGCACCCTATGGGCAGGAGGCACAGATACGCAGTATTTT
CDR3: CASTLWAGGTDTQYF

size: NA
J: TRBJ2-1
V: TRBV9
D: NA
DNA: TGTGCCAGCAGCGTAGCAGGGGCAATCCACAATGAGCAGTTCTTC
CDR3: CASSVAGAIHNEQFF

size: many
J: TRBJ2-3
V: TRBV10-2
D: NA
DNA: TGCGCCAGCAGTGCGTCGGGAGATACGCAGTATTTT
CDR3: CASSASGDTQYF

size: NA
J: TRBJ1-5
V: TRBV29-1
D: NA
DNA: TGCAGCGTTGAGATGGAGGAGCCCCAGCATTTT
CDR3: CSVEMEEPQHF

size: once
J: TRBJ2-7
V: TRBV2
D: NA
DNA: TGTGCCGGAACCGGACAGAAGGGTTACGAGCAGTACTTC
CDR3: CAGTGQKGYEQYF